A selection of T cell receptor beta chains follows, all from one sample in a study of CXCR3-negative and CXCR3-positive naive CD8 T cells. TCRdb re-called the 5' RACE reads; every CDR3 protein appears as one record, without DNA. This sample's table has about 48,000 distinct CDR3 sequences. The specimen sequenced was memory CD8+ T cells from blood. The source is a human donor in good health. Some clones in this sample may be carry-over from other donors' samples. Each CDR3 is given with its conserved first and last residue. Fields, in order: J gene, V gene, CDR3 protein.

J gene: TRBJ1-1
V gene: TRBV20-1
CDR3 protein: CSASTYGPRTEAFF

J gene: TRBJ2-2
V gene: TRBV24-1
CDR3 protein: CATSDARDTGELFF

J gene: TRBJ2-7
V gene: TRBV6-5
CDR3 protein: CASSSFPGPTYEQYF

J gene: TRBJ2-7
V gene: TRBV29-1
CDR3 protein: CSVEESDYEQYF

J gene: TRBJ2-3
V gene: TRBV7-6
CDR3 protein: CASSTASDTDTQYF

J gene: TRBJ2-7
V gene: TRBV28
CDR3 protein: CASNTAGYEQYF

J gene: TRBJ2-7
V gene: TRBV28
CDR3 protein: CASSFGDNRDGDEQYF

J gene: TRBJ2-3
V gene: TRBV7-2
CDR3 protein: CASSQSSAGTSTDTQYF

J gene: TRBJ2-2
V gene: TRBV12-3/TRBV12-4
CDR3 protein: CASSLPSRELFF

J gene: TRBJ2-7
V gene: TRBV20-1
CDR3 protein: CSAKQATRGSYEQYF

J gene: TRBJ1-5
V gene: TRBV12-3/TRBV12-4
CDR3 protein: CASSFVDSNQPQHF

J gene: TRBJ1-1
V gene: TRBV28
CDR3 protein: CASSGVRESFTEAFF

J gene: TRBJ1-6
V gene: TRBV6-5
CDR3 protein: CASSYGLTPRDNSPLHF

J gene: TRBJ1-1
V gene: TRBV28
CDR3 protein: CASSPGMPPEAFF

J gene: TRBJ2-7
V gene: TRBV29-1
CDR3 protein: CSVERRDSSYEQYF